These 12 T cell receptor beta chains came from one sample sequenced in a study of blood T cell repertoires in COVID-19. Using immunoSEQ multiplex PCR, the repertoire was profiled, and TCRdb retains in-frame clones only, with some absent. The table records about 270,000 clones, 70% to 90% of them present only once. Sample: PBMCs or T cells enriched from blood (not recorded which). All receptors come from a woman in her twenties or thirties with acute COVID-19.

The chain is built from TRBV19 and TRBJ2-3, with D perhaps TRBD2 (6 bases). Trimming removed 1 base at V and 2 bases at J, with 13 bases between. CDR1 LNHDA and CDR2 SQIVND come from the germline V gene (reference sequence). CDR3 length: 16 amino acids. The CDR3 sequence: CASSIGLAENTDTQYF. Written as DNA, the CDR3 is TGTGCCAGTAGTATAGGTTTAGCGGAGAACACAGATACGCAGTATTTT.

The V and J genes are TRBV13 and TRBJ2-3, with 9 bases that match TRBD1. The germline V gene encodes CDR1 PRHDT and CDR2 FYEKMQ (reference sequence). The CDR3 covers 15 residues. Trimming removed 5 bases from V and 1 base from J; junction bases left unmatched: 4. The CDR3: CASSSRDRGTDTQYF. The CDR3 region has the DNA TGTGCCAGCAGCAGCAGGGACAGGGGCACAGATACGCAGTATTTT. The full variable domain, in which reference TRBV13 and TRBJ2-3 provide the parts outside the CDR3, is AAGVIQSPRHLIKEKRETATLKCYPIPRHDTVYWYQQGPGQDPQFLISFYEKMQSDKGSIPDRFSAQQFSDYHSELNMSSLELGDSALYFCASSSRDRGTDTQYFGPGTRLTVL.

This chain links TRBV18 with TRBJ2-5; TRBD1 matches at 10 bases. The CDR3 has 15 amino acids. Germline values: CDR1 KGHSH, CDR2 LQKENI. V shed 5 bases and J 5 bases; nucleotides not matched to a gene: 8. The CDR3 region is CASSAGTGEVETQYF. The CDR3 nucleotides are TGTGCCAGCTCAGCCGGGACAGGGGAAGTGGAGACCCAGTACTTC.

CDR3 DNA sequence: TGTGCCTGGAGTCTATCCGGGACACCAGGTGGGTGGCAGTACTTC. Translating gives CAWSLSGTPGGWQYF. The rearrangement links TRBV30 to TRBJ2-7, with a tentative D call TRBD1 (6 bases). From germline, CDR1 is GTSNPN and CDR2 SVGIG (reference sequence). V was shortened by 2 bases and J by 9 bases, with 23 bases between the two germline ends. This CDR3 region has 15 residues.

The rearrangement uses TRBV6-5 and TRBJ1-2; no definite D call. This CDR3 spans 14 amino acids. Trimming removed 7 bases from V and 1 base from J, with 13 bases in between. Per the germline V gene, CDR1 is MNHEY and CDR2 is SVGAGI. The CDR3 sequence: CASKGASGNYGYTF. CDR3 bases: TGTGCCAGCAAAGGAGCATCGGGTAACTATGGCTACACCTTC.

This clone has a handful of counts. The CDR3 sequence: CASSLIGNRGRENTEAFF. The DNA of the CDR3 is TGTGCCAGCAGCTTAATAGGGAACAGGGGAAGGGAAAACACTGAAGCTTTCTTT. The rearrangement links TRBV7-9 to TRBJ1-1; 7 bases are shared with TRBD1. Per germline, CDR1 SEHNR and CDR2 FQNEAQ (reference sequence). J lost 2 bases, V lost 2 bases, and 14 bases had no gene match. The CDR3 loop spans 18 amino acids.

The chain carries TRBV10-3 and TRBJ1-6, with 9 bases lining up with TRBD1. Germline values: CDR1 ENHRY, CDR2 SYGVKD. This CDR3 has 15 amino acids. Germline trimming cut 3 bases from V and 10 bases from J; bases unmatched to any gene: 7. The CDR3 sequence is CAISDQTGGGSPLHF. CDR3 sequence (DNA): TGTGCCATCAGTGATCAGACAGGGGGGGGCTCACCCCTCCACTTT.

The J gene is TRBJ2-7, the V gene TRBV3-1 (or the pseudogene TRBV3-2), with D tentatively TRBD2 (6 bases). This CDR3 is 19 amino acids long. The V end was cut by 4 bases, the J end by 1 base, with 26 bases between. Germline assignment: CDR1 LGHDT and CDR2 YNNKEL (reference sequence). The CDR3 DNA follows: TGTGCCAGCAGCCGACAGCCAATGACGGACTATTTCCTTTCCTACGAGCAGTACTTC. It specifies CASSRQPMTDYFLSYEQYF.

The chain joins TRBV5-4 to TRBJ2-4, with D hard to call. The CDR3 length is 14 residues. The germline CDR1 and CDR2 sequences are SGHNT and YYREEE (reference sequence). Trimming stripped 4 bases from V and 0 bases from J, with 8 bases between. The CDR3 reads CASSLDLAKNIQYF. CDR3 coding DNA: TGTGCCAGCAGCCTTGACTTAGCCAAAAACATTCAGTACTTC.

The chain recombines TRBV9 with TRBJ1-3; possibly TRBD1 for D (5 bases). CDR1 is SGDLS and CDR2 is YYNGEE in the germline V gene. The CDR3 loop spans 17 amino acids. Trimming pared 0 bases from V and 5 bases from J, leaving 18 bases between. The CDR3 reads CASSVVPWDSPRNTIYF. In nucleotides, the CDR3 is TGTGCCAGCAGCGTAGTACCCTGGGACTCCCCAAGAAACACCATATATTTT.

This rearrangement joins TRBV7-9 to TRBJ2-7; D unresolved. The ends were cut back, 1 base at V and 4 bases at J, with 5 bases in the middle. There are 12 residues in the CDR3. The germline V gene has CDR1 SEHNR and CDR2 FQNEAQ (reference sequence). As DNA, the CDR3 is TGTGCCAGCAGCTTAGGCGTGTACGAGCAGTACTTC. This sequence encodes CASSLGVYEQYF.

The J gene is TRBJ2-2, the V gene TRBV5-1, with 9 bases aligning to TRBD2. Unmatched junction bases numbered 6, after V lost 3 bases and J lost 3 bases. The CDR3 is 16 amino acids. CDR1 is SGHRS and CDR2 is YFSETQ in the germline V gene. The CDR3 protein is CASSSSAGGYTGELFF. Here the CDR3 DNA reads TGCGCCAGCAGCTCTAGTGCGGGAGGGTACACCGGGGAGCTGTTTTTT.